What follows is one T cell receptor beta chain and its context. The antigen remains undetermined. Germline assignment: CDR1 KGHSH and CDR2 LQKENI. The CDR3 is made up of 13 amino acids. Trimming cost V 3 bases and J 5 bases, with 8 bases left between them. The data were produced by immunoSEQ multiplex PCR, yet TCRdb's version contains in-frame clones alone and is incomplete. The sample holds roughly 2.6 million clones, 85% to 95% seen once. The data belong to a study of shared clonotypes between healthy human individuals. Study-wide points: Limited genetic and exposure-history diversity came from having few donors.

The sequencing input was naive CD4+ T cells sorted from blood. Noted subset: CD45RA+ positively selected. The chain joins TRBV18 to TRBJ2-1; no definite D call. The sequence came from a man aged 18 to 30 in good health. CDR3 sequence: CASSPSLDNEQFF. DNA of the CDR3: TGTGCCAGCTCACCTTCCCTAGACAATGAGCAGTTCTTC.